The clone carrying this T cell receptor (beta chain) was seen only once. This entry belongs to a study of blood T cell repertoires in COVID-19. Study context: T cells, B-cell-depleted T cells, or PBMCs supplied cDNA or gDNA.

Sequencing used immunoSEQ multiplex PCR; TCRdb keeps in-frame clones, though not all of them. This sample has 100,000 to 150,000 clones, with about 74% found just once. Germline-derived CDR1 and CDR2 are MNHEY and SVGAGI. The V gene lost 8 bases and the J gene lost 8 bases, with 12 bases spanning the gap. The CDR3 totals 12 residues. The specimen was peripheral blood. The J gene is TRBJ2-2, the V gene TRBV6-5; the D gene is possibly TRBD2 (5 bases). This clonotype was obtained from a man at least 80 years old with COVID-19, enrolled during active disease. CDR3 bases: TGTGCCAGCTGCGAGGGATCGGGGGAGCTGTTTTTT. This sequence encodes CASCEGSGELFF.